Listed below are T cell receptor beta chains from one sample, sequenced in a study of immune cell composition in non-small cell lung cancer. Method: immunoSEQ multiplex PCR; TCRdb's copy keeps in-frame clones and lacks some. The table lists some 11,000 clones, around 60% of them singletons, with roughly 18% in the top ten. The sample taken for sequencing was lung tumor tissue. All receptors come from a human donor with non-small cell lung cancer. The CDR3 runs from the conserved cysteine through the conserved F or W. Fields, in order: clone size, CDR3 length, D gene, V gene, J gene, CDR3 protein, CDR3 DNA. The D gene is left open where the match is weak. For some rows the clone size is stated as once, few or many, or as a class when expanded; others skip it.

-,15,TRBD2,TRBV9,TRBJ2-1,CASSVSSGGYNEQFF,TGTGCCAGCAGCGTAAGCAGCGGGGGGTACAATGAGCAGTTCTTC
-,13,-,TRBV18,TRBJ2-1,CASSDSSYNEQFF,TGTGCCAGCTCGGACAGCTCCTACAATGAGCAGTTCTTC
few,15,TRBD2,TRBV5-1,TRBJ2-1,CASSFTSGSYNEQFF,TGCGCCAGCAGCTTTACTAGCGGCTCCTACAATGAGCAGTTCTTC
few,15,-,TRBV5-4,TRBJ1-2,CASSSLYGEYDGYTF,TGTGCCAGCAGCTCCCTATACGGGGAATACGATGGCTACACCTTC
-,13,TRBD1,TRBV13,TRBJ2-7,CASSPQGAYEQYF,TGTGCCAGCAGCCCTCAGGGGGCCTACGAGCAGTACTTC
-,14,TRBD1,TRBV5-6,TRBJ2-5,CASSHRGRRETQYF,TGTGCCAGCAGTCACAGGGGGCGTAGAGAGACCCAGTACTTC
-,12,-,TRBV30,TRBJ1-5,CAWSYSNQPQHF,TGTGCCTGGAGTTATAGCAATCAGCCCCAGCATTTT
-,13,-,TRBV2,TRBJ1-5,CASSGSLNQPQHF,TGTGCCAGCAGCGGTTCCCTTAATCAGCCCCAGCATTTT
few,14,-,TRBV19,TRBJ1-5,CASIGDTSNQPQHF,TGTGCCAGTATTGGGGACACTAGCAATCAGCCCCAGCATTTT
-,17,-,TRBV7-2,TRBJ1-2,CASSLGPAGGNSYGYTF,TGTGCCAGCAGCTTGGGGCCGGCGGGGGGGAATTCCTATGGCTACACCTTC
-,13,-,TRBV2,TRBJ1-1,CASSEGEGLTAFF,TGTGCCAGCAGTGAAGGGGAGGGGCTGACTGCTTTCTTT
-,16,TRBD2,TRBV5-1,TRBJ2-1,CASSLGPSGTNNEQFF,TGCGCCAGCAGCTTGGGTCCCAGCGGGACTAACAATGAGCAGTTCTTC
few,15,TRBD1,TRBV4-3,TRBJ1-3,CASSRDRGLGNTIYF,TGCGCCAGCAGCCGAGACAGGGGGCTAGGAAACACCATATATTTT
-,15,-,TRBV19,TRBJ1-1,CASSPNQGRGTEAFF,TGTGCCAGTAGTCCTAACCAGGGGCGCGGGACTGAAGCTTTCTTT